Below, one TCR beta chain is given with its context. These data originate in a study of control samples from healthy donors and cancer patients. TCRdb's copy holds only in-frame clones and misses some; the assay was immunoSEQ multiplex PCR. The sample consists of over 110,000 clones, around nine tenths of them appearing once. The ends were cut back, 4 bases at V and 7 bases at J, with 22 bases in the middle. The CDR3 loop spans 16 amino acids. Germline CDR1 is LNHDA and CDR2 is SQIVND (reference sequence). The material sequenced was blood. J is TRBJ2-5 and V is TRBV19, with D perhaps matching TRBD1 or TRBD2 (5 bases each). This receptor was identified in a man under 40 in good health. In nucleotides, the CDR3 is TGTGCCAGTAGTACAGGGTTTACGGCGGGTGGAGCGACCCAGTACTTC. The encoded protein is CASSTGFTAGGATQYF.